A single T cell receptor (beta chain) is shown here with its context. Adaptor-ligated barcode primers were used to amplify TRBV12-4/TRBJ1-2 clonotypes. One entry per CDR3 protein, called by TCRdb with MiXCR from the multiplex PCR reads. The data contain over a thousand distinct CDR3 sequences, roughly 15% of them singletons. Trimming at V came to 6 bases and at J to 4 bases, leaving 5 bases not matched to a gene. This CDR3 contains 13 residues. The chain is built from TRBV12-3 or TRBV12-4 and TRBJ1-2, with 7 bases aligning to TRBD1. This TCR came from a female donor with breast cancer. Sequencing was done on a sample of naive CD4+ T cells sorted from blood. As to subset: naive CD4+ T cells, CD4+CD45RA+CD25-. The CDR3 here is CASRAGTVYGYTF. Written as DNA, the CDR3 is TGTGCCAGCAGAGCCGGGACAGTCTATGGCTACACCTTC.